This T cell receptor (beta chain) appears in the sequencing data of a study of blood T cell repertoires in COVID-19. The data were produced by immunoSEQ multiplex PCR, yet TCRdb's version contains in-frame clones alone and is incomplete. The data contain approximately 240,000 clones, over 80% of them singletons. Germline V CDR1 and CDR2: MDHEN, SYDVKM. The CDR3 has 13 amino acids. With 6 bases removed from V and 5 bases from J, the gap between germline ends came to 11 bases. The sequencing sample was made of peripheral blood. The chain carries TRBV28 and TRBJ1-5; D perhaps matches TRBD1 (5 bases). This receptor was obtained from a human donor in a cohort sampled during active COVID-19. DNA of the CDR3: TGTGCCAGCAGCCCAGGCAGGGATCAGCCCCAGCATTTT. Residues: CASSPGRDQPQHF.